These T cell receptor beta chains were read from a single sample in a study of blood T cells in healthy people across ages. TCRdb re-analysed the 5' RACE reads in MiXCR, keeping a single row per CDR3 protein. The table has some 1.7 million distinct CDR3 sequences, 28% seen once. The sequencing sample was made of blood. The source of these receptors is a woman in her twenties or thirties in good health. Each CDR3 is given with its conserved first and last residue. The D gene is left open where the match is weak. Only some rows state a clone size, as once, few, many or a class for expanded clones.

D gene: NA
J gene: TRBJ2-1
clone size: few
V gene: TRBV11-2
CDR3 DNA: TGTGCCAGCAGCTTCCGGGACTTGTCGGAGCAGTTCTTC
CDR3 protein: CASSFRDLSEQFF

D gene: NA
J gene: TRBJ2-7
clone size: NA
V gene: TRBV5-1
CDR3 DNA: TGCGCCAGCAGCTACCGGCCCTATGGCGAGCAGTACTTC
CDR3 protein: CASSYRPYGEQYF

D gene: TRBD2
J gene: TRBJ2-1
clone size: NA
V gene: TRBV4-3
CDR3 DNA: TGCGCCAGCAGCCCCACTAGCGTCCTGAGCTCCTACAATGAGCAGTTCTTC
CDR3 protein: CASSPTSVLSSYNEQFF

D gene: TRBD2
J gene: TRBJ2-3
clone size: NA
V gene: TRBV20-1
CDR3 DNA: TGCAGTGCCCCAAGGGGCAGCGGGGCTAGCACAGATACGCAGTATTTT
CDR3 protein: CSAPRGSGASTDTQYF

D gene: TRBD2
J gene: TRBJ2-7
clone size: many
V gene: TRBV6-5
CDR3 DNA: TGTGCCAGCAGTTACTCGTGGTTAGCGGGGGGCGAGCAGTACTTC
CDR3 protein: CASSYSWLAGGEQYF

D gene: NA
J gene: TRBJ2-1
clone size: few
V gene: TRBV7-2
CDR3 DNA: TGTGCCAGCAGCTTAGCTGGACTCCTTACCTACAATGAGCAGTTCTTC
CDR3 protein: CASSLAGLLTYNEQFF

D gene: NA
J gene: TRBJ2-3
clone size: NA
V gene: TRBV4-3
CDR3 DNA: TGCGCCAGCAGCCAAGACCAAGGCAGCACAGATACGCAGTATTTT
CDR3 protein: CASSQDQGSTDTQYF

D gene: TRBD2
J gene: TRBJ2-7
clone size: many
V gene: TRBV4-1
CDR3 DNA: TGCGCCAGCAGCCACTTAGACGGGGGGGCAAACGAGCAGTACTTC
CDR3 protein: CASSHLDGGANEQYF

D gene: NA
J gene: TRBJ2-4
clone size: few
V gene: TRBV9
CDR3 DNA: TGTGCCAGCAGCCCCCGAAGGGCAGTCCCACTAGCCAAAAACATTCAGTACTTC
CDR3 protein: CASSPRRAVPLAKNIQYF

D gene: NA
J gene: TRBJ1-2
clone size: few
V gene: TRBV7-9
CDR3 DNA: TGTGCCAGCTCCCCCCAACGGGGGGCTCCGGGAGGCTACACCTTC
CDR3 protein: CASSPQRGAPGGYTF

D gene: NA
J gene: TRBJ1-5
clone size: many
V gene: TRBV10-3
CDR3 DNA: TGTGCCATCAGTGAGTCGGATCAGCCCCAGCATTTT
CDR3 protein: CAISESDQPQHF

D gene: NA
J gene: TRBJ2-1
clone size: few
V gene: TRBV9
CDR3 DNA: TGTGCCAGCAGCGTAGGGTGGGAGCGCGTCTACAATGAGCAGTTCTTC
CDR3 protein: CASSVGWERVYNEQFF

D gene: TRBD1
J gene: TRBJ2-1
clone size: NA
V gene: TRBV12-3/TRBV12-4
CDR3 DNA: TGTGCCAGCAGTTTCGGGACAGCCTACAATGAGCAGTTCTTC
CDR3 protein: CASSFGTAYNEQFF

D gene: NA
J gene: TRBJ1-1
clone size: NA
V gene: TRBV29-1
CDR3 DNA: TGCAGCGTCCTGGACCTGAACACTGAAGCTTTCTTT
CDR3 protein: CSVLDLNTEAFF

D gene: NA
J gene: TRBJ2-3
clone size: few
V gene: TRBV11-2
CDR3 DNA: TGTGCCAGCAGCTTAGATTCGGTCAGAGATACGCAGTATTTT
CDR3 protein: CASSLDSVRDTQYF

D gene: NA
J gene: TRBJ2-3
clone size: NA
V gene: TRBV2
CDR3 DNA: TGTGCCGGCTCGAGGCAGTCAAGCACAGATACGCAGTATTTT
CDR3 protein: CAGSRQSSTDTQYF

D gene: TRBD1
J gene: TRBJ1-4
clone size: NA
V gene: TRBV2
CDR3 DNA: TGTGCCAGCACGAGGGGGCGAGATGAAAAACTGTTTTTT
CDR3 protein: CASTRGRDEKLFF

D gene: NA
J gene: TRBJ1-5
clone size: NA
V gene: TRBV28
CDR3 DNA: TGTGCCACCCTCCAAGGCGGGGTGGACGGTCCCCAGCATTTT
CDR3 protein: CATLQGGVDGPQHF

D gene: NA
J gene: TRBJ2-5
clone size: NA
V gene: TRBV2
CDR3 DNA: TGTGCCAGCCGGTGGAGCCTCCAAGAGACCCAGTACTTC
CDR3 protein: CASRWSLQETQYF

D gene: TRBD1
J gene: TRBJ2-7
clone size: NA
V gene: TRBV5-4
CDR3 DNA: TGTGCCAGCAGCTCGTCGACAGGGGGTATAGCCGAGCAGTACTTC
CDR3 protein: CASSSSTGGIAEQYF

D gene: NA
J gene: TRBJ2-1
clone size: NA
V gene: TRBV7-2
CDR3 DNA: TGTGCCAGCAGCTTAGAGGTGGGTCGACGGAATGAGCAGTTCTTC
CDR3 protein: CASSLEVGRRNEQFF

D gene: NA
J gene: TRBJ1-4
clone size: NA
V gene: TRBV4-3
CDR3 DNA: TGCGCCAGCAGCCCAAGGCGCAGGGAAAAACGGTTTTTT
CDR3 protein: CASSPRRREKRFF

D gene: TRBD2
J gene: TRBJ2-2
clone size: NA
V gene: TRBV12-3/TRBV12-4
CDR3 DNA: TGTGCCAGCAGGCCCAAAGAGGGGAGGGCCGGGGAGCTGTTTTTT
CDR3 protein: CASRPKEGRAGELFF

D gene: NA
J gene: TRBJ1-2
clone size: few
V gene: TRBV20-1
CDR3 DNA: TGCAGTGCTACCCCGGGCAGGGCCGAAGATGGCTACACCTTC
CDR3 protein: CSATPGRAEDGYTF